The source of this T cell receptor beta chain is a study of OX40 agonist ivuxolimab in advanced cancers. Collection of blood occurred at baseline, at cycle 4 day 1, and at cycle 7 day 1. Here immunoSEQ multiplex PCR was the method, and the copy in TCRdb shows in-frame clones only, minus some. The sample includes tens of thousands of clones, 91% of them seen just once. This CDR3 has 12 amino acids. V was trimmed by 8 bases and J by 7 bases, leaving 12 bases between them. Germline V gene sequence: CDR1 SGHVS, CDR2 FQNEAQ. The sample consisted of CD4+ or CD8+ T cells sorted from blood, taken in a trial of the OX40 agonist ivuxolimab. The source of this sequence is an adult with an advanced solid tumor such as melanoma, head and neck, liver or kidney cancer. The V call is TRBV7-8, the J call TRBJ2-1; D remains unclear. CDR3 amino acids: CASRKVHNEQFF. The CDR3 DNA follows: TGTGCCAGCCGCAAAGTACATAATGAGCAGTTCTTC.